The 24 T cell receptor beta chains in this list originate from one sample, sequenced in a study of OX40 agonist ivuxolimab in advanced cancers. The method was immunoSEQ multiplex PCR; TCRdb's version includes in-frame clones alone and lacks a portion of them. The data show about 20,000 clones, 75% to 90% seen once. The sequenced sample was CD4+ or CD8+ T cells sorted from blood, obtained in a trial of the OX40 agonist ivuxolimab. The receptors shown here come from an adult with an advanced solid tumor such as melanoma, head and neck, liver or kidney cancer.

The sample holds a few counts of this clone. The chain joins TRBV13 to TRBJ2-7; no definite D call. Germline CDR1 reads PRHDT; CDR2 reads FYEKMQ (reference sequence). CDR3 length: 13 amino acids. V was shortened by 4 bases and J by 2 bases, with 9 bases between the two germline ends. CDR3 residues: CASSSGGTYEQYF. The CDR3 coding sequence is TGTGCCAGCAGCTCCGGCGGTACCTACGAGCAGTACTTC. Combining the CDR3 with reference TRBV13 and TRBJ2-7 gives the whole variable domain AAGVIQSPRHLIKEKRETATLKCYPIPRHDTVYWYQQGPGQDPQFLISFYEKMQSDKGSIPDRFSAQQFSDYHSELNMSSLELGDSALYFCASSSGGTYEQYFGPGTRLTVT.

On this clone: Other DNA sequences of this sample code for an identical CDR3. CDR3 region: CASSEAVLSSYNEQFF. CDR3 nucleotide sequence: TGTGCCAGCAGTGAAGCTGTCCTAAGCTCCTACAATGAGCAGTTCTTC. V is TRBV6-1 and J is TRBJ2-1; D not certain. V lost 0 bases, J lost 0 bases, and 9 bases lay in between. Looked up from germline, CDR1 is MNHNS and CDR2 is SASEGT. This CDR3 region has 16 residues.

This clone was picked up a small number of times. The chain combines TRBV7-8 with TRBJ2-2; 11 bases match TRBD2. V lost 3 bases and J lost 4; bases outside the gene matches: 4. Germline loops: CDR1 SGHVS, CDR2 FQNEAQ. This CDR3 is built from 16 residues. Here the CDR3 DNA reads TGTGCCAGCAGCTTCGTAGCGGGGGGGGTCACCGGGGAGCTGTTTTTT. Translation gives CASSFVAGGVTGELFF.

The rearrangement joins TRBV5-4 to TRBJ2-7; unclear D gene. V lost 4 bases to trimming and J lost 2 bases, with 16 bases between them. This CDR3 is built from 15 residues. CDR1 is SGHNT and CDR2 is YYREEE in the germline V gene (reference sequence). In DNA form, the CDR3 reads TGTGCCAGCAGCATAGGACGGGCTGCGCCCTACGAGCAGTACTTC. Translated, it gives CASSIGRAAPYEQYF.

J is TRBJ1-2 and V is TRBV7-2; 7 positions match TRBD1. There are 14 residues in the CDR3. Per germline, CDR1 SGHTA and CDR2 FQGNSA. J lost 4 bases, V lost 4 bases, and 6 bases had no gene match. The CDR3 reads CASSSGTAFYGYTF. CDR3 in DNA: TGTGCCAGCAGCTCGGGGACAGCCTTCTATGGCTACACCTTC.

The chain is built from TRBV9 and TRBJ2-7; D unclear. In germline, CDR1 is SGDLS, CDR2 YYNGEE. There are 15 residues in the CDR3. Deletions cut 3 bases from V and 5 bases from J, with 18 bases between. The DNA of the CDR3 is TGTGCCAGCAGCGCCCCGTCTGGGGATATGAACGAGCAGTACTTC. This codes for CASSAPSGDMNEQYF.

The gene calls are TRBV11-2 and TRBJ2-7, with 9 bases matching TRBD1. Germline lookup yields CDR1 SGHAT and CDR2 FQNNGV. Losses at the gene ends were 5 bases for V and 3 bases for J; bases not matched to a gene: 5. This CDR3 contains 14 residues. CDR3 in DNA: TGTGCCAGCAGCCACGGGACAGGGTACTACGAGCAGTACTTC. Protein sequence: CASSHGTGYYEQYF.

V is TRBV5-4 and J is TRBJ2-5; 11 bases align to TRBD2. The V gene end was trimmed by 0 bases and the J gene end by 5 bases; junction bases not matched to a gene: 0. CDR3 length: 14 amino acids. Germline V gene data show CDR1 as SGHNT and CDR2 as YYREEE (reference sequence). This CDR3 reads CASSLGLAGETQYF. The CDR3 DNA reads as TGTGCCAGCAGCTTGGGACTAGCGGGGGAGACCCAGTACTTC.

This chain uses TRBV9 with TRBJ2-2, with 10 nucleotides matching TRBD2. With 3 bases clipped from V and 0 bases from J, the junction kept 8 bases outside the gene matches. Germline V gene lookup returns CDR1 SGDLS and CDR2 YYNGEE. CDR3 length: 18 amino acids. The CDR3 coding sequence is TGTGCCAGCAGCGAACCAGAAAGCGGGGGGGCGAACACCGGGGAGCTGTTTTTT. It yields the protein CASSEPESGGANTGELFF.

The chain employs TRBV7-9 and TRBJ2-3, with 10 bases that match TRBD1. This CDR3 comprises 16 residues. CDR1 SEHNR and CDR2 FQNEAQ come from the germline V gene (reference sequence). Germline trimming cut 5 bases from V and 2 bases from J; bases unmatched to any gene: 7. As DNA, the CDR3 is TGTGCCAGCAGCGCACCGGGACAGGGGTTCACAGATACGCAGTATTTT. This encodes CASSAPGQGFTDTQYF.

The chain employs TRBV29-1 and TRBJ2-3; D gene unclear. The germline V gene encodes CDR1 SQVTM and CDR2 ANQGSEA. The length of the CDR3 is 13 residues. V was trimmed by 1 base and J by 0 bases, leaving 5 bases between them. CDR3 amino acids: CSVEVDSTDTQYF. The CDR3 region has the DNA TGCAGCGTTGAAGTCGACAGCACAGATACGCAGTATTTT.

The V call is TRBV19, the J call TRBJ1-5; possible D gene TRBD1, 5 bases. V gave up 1 base and J gave up 0 bases, with 10 bases separating them. Germline-derived CDR1 and CDR2 are LNHDA and SQIVND (reference sequence). The CDR3 runs 16 residues. The CDR3 nucleotides are TGTGCCAGTAGTATAGCGACAGCTTATAGCAATCAGCCCCAGCATTTT. As protein: CASSIATAYSNQPQHF.

The rearrangement joins TRBV7-2 to TRBJ2-4, with a possible D match to TRBD2 (6 bases). The V and J ends lost 2 bases and 1 base respectively, with 9 bases between them. This CDR3 region has 15 residues. Germline assignment: CDR1 SGHTA and CDR2 FQGNSA. DNA for the CDR3: TGTGCCAGCAGCTTACGGGGGATGGCCAAAAACATTCAGTACTTC. Translated: CASSLRGMAKNIQYF.

This clone was seen a single time. The chain uses TRBV30 and TRBJ2-2; the match to TRBD1 covers 12 bases. V shed 1 base and J 7 bases; nucleotides not matched to a gene: 10. Germline V gives CDR1 GTSNPN, CDR2 SVGIG (reference sequence). CDR3 size: 17 residues. The DNA of the CDR3 is TGTGCCTGGAGTGGGGTAGGGGACAGGGGGCCGAACGGGGAGCTGTTTTTT. It translates to CAWSGVGDRGPNGELFF.

This clone was seen only a few times. The chain carries TRBV4-3 and TRBJ2-2; the D call may be TRBD1 or TRBD2 (5 bases each). The length of the CDR3 is 16 residues. CDR1 is LGHNA, CDR2 YSLEER, per germline. Trimming left V 0 bases short and J 3 bases short, with 11 bases between. In DNA, the CDR3 is TGCGCCAGCAGCCAAGATCAGGGACCCTACACCGGGGAGCTGTTTTTT. It yields the protein CASSQDQGPYTGELFF.

This clone has only one observation. This chain links TRBV10-3 with TRBJ2-7; no firm D call. Germline CDR1 and CDR2: ENHRY and SYGVKD. Trimming removed 5 bases from V and 0 bases from J, with 8 bases in between. CDR3 length: 13 amino acids. CDR3 nucleotide sequence: TGTGCCATCAGTTGGCCGGACTCCTACGAGCAGTACTTC. Its translation: CAISWPDSYEQYF.

The V gene is TRBV19, the J gene TRBJ1-1; 7 bases agree with TRBD1. The CDR3 covers 15 residues. Germline V gene sequence: CDR1 LNHDA, CDR2 SQIVND (reference sequence). Trimming cost V 7 bases and J 2 bases; bases outside gene matches: 10. CDR3 amino acids: CASTGPGGFNTEAFF. The DNA of the CDR3 is TGTGCCAGTACCGGTCCAGGGGGATTTAACACTGAAGCTTTCTTT.

The rearrangement joins TRBV10-2 to TRBJ2-7; TRBD2 agrees at 7 bases. J lost 0 bases, V lost 8 bases, and 7 bases had no gene match. The CDR3 consists of 14 residues. Germline CDR1 and CDR2: WSHSY and SAAADI. CDR3 nucleotides: TGCGCCAGCTTGAGCGGGGTAGGCTCCTACGAGCAGTACTTC. Encoded protein: CASLSGVGSYEQYF.

V gene TRBV11-2 combines with J gene TRBJ2-7; no reliable D call. CDR3 length: 13 amino acids. V lost 0 bases, J lost 6 bases, and 9 bases lay in between. Germline lookup yields CDR1 SGHAT and CDR2 FQNNGV. The CDR3 DNA is TGTGCCAGCAGCTTAGATCTGCGAACCGAGCAGTACTTC. Amino acids: CASSLDLRTEQYF.

The rearrangement joins TRBV5-1 to TRBJ2-2; D assignment may be TRBD1 or TRBD2 (5 bases each). V was clipped by 7 bases and J by 5 bases, with 12 bases between them. This CDR3 is built from 13 residues. Germline V gene data show CDR1 as SGHRS and CDR2 as YFSETQ. CDR3 nucleotides: TGCGCCAGCGGGCCGTGGGGGACCGGGGAGCTGTTTTTT. Protein sequence: CASGPWGTGELFF.

The chain has TRBV7-9 and TRBJ1-2, with 12 bases matching TRBD1. The length of the CDR3 is 14 residues. CDR1 is SEHNR and CDR2 is FQNEAQ in the germline V gene (reference sequence). J was trimmed by 7 bases and V by 5 bases; bases with no gene match: 5. In DNA, the CDR3 is TGTGCCAGCAGCCTGGGACAGGGGGCCCGTGGCTACACCTTC. Translating it yields CASSLGQGARGYTF.

The V gene is TRBV20-1, the J gene TRBJ2-7; D tentatively reads TRBD1 or TRBD2 (5 bases each). This CDR3 comprises 11 residues. The germline V gene encodes CDR1 DFQATT and CDR2 SNEGSKA (reference sequence). V lost 3 bases and J 4 bases, leaving 7 bases between the germline ends. CDR3 sequence: CSASGAYEQYF. DNA of the CDR3: TGCAGTGCTAGCGGGGCTTACGAGCAGTACTTC.

The J gene is TRBJ2-3, the V gene TRBV9; TRBD2 aligns across 11 bases. The CDR3 is made up of 17 amino acids. Trimming at V came to 4 bases and at J to 7 bases, leaving 14 bases not matched to a gene. Germline CDR1 and CDR2: SGDLS and YYNGEE. The CDR3 coding sequence is TGTGCCAGCAGCAACCCCATAGCGGGAGGGCCCAGGAATACGCAGTATTTT. It codes for CASSNPIAGGPRNTQYF.

This clone was observed a single time. The chain has TRBV30 and TRBJ2-5; D possibly corresponds to TRBD2 (5 bases). CDR1 is GTSNPN and CDR2 is SVGIG in the germline V gene (reference sequence). V lost 2 bases to trimming and J lost 5 bases, with 12 bases between them. CDR3 length: 13 residues. In DNA, the CDR3 is TGTGCCTGGAGTATTGAGGGTTGGGAGACCCAGTACTTC. Residues: CAWSIEGWETQYF. Supplemented by reference TRBV30 and TRBJ2-5, the full variable domain reads SQTIHQWPATLVQPVGSPLSLECTVEGTSNPNLYWYRQAAGRGLQLLFYSVGIGQISSEVPQNLSASRPQDRQFILSSKKLLLSDSGFYLCAWSIEGWETQYFGPGTRLLVL.